The sequence of this T cell receptor (beta chain) was determined in a study of T cell repertoires in cytomegalovirus infection. The CDR3 covers 16 residues. Germline CDR1 reads SGHVS; CDR2 reads FQNEAQ. The V and J ends lost 4 bases and 6 bases respectively, with 18 bases between them. This clonotype was counted at least ten times. What it recognizes is unknown. Study findings and constraints: Ex vivo, HLA-C-restricted CMV-specific TCR beta clonotypes prevailed over the rest of the response. The cumulative frequency of public TCR beta families identified carriers of CMV plus the relevant HLA.

TCRdb processed the reads anew with MiXCR; each CDR3 protein has one entry. The sample carries some 680,000 distinct CDR3 sequences, roughly a third recorded once. This rearrangement joins TRBV7-8 to TRBJ1-4, with no clear D. This clonotype was sampled from a human donor in good health (CMV status not recorded). Some clones in this sample may be carry-over from other donors' samples. The sample taken for sequencing was PBMCs. The CDR3 region is CASSYASPARDEKLFF. Here the CDR3 DNA reads TGTGCCAGCAGCTATGCAAGTCCTGCAAGGGATGAAAAACTGTTTTTT. Drawing the rest from reference TRBV7-8 and TRBJ1-4, the complete variable domain is GAGVSQSPRYKVAKRGQDVALRCDPISGHVSLFWYQQALGQGPEFLTYFQNEAQLDKSGLPSDRFFAERPEGSVSTLKIQRTQQEDSAVYLCASSYASPARDEKLFFGSGTQLSVL.